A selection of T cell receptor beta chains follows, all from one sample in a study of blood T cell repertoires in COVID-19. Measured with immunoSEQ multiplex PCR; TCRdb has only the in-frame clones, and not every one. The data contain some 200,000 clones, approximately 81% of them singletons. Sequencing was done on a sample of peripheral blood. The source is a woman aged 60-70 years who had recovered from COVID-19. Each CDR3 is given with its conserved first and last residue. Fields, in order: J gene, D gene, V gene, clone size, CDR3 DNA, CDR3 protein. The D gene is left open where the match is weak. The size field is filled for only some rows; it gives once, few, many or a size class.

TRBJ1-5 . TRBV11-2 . TGTGCCAGCAGCTTCAATAGCAATCAGCCCCAGCATTTT CASSFNSNQPQHF
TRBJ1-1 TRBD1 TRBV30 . TGTGCCTGGAGTTCGACAGGGTTGGGTTTCTTT CAWSSTGLGFF
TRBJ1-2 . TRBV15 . TGTGCCACCAGCAGAGATACCGCAGACAGCTATGGCTACACCTTC CATSRDTADSYGYTF
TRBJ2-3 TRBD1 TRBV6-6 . TGTGCCAGCAGTTCCCGGACAGGGGGAGATACGCAGTATTTT CASSSRTGGDTQYF
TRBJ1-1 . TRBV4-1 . TGCGCCAGCAGCCCCCAAGTTGGCGGGGCCACTGAAGCTTTCTTT CASSPQVGGATEAFF
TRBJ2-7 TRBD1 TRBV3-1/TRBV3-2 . TGTGCCAGCAGCCAACTCCCGGGACAGGGCCCCTACGAGCAGTACTTC CASSQLPGQGPYEQYF
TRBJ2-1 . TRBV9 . TGTGCCAGCAACAGAGACCGGGGTGGTAATGAGCAGTTCTTC CASNRDRGGNEQFF
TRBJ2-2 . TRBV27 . TGTGCCACGCGGGGTGGGACCGGGGAGCTGTTTTTT CATRGGTGELFF
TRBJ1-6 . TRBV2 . TGTGCCAGACGACAGACAGAAGTATCACCCCTCCACTTT CARRQTEVSPLHF
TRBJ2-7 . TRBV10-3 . TGTGCCATCAGTGTTGTAGACTACGAGCAGTACTTC CAISVVDYEQYF
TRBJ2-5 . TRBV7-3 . TGTGCCAGCAGCTTAACGGCTGCCCCTCAAGAGACCCAGTACTTC CASSLTAAPQETQYF
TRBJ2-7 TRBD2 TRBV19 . TGTGCCAGTAGTATAGATGGCAGTGGGGCTAGCGGGGGATCCTACGAGCAGTACTTC CASSIDGSGASGGSYEQYF
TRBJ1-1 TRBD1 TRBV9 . TGTGCCAGCAGCGCCGGGACAGCGACTATAAACACTGAAGCTTTCTTT CASSAGTATINTEAFF
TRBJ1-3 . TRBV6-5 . TGTGCCAGCAGCCTTGGACACTACTCTGGAAACACCATATATTTT CASSLGHYSGNTIYF
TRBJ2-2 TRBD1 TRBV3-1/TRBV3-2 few TGTGCCAGCAGCCGAGGGGGCGCAGACACCGGGGAGCTGTTTTTT CASSRGGADTGELFF
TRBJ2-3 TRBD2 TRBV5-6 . TGTGCCAGCAGATCGACTAGCGGGGCCTCAGATACGCAGTATTTT CASRSTSGASDTQYF
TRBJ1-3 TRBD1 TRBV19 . TGTGCCAGTAGTCCGCTCCAGGGGGCAGAAGGAAACACCATATATTTT CASSPLQGAEGNTIYF
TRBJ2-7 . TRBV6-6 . TGTGCCAGCAGTTATCAGGACACATCGGTCTACGAGCAGTACTTC CASSYQDTSVYEQYF
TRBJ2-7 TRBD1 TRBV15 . TGTGCCACCAGCAGATCCCGGGACAGCTTCTACGAGCAGTACTTC CATSRSRDSFYEQYF
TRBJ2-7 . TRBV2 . TGTGCCAGCAGTGAGCGGGGGCGGTCTTCCTACGAGCAGTACTTC CASSERGRSSYEQYF
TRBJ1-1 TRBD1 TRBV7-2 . TGTGCCAGCAGCAGGGACAGGGACACTGAAGCTTTCTTT CASSRDRDTEAFF
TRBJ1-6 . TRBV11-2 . TGTGCCAGCAGCCCAGGCCGCAGCCGCATCCTCCACTTT CASSPGRSRILHF
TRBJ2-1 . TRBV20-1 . TGCAGTGCTGGGGCAAATGAGCAGTTCTTC CSAGANEQFF
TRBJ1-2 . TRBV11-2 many TGTGCCAGCAGCTTAGATCTGAGATATGGCTACACCTTC CASSLDLRYGYTF